This entry features one T cell receptor (beta chain) sequence. Its cognate antigen is unknown. Template material for TCR beta VDJ and CDR3 profiling consisted of genomic DNA. Each CDR3 protein gets one entry after TCRdb re-called the reads with MiXCR. Of over 150,000 distinct CDR3 sequences in the sample, roughly half are singletons; the top ten hold about 17%. This entry comes from a study of CD8+CD57+ T cells in acquired aplastic anemia. General study points: Patients and healthy controls showed no significant CD8+ Simpson's diversity difference. Patients had roughly 31 CD8+ CDR3 sequences in common with controls (the shared set).

The CDR3 consists of 15 residues. V lost 0 bases and J lost 7, with 10 bases in between. Per germline, CDR1 SGHDN and CDR2 FVKESK. Sequenced sample: sorted CD4+, CD8+, or CD8+CD57+ T cells (not recorded which) from PBMCs. This TCR was recovered from a human donor in good health, serving as a control. J is TRBJ1-6 and V is TRBV14, with D perhaps matching TRBD1 (5 bases). The chain's CDR3 is CASSQDWWGNSPLHF. Written as DNA, the CDR3 is TGTGCCAGCAGCCAAGATTGGTGGGGGAATTCACCCCTCCACTTT.